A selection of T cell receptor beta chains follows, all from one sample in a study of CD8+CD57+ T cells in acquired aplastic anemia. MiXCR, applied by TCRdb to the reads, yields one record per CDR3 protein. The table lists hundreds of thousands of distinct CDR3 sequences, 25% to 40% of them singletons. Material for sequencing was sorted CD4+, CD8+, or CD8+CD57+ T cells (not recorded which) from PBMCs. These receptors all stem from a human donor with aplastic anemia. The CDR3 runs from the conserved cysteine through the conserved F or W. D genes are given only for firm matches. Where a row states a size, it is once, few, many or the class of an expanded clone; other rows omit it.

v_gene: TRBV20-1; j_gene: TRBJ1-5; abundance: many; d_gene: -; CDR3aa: CSASFQTAQHF; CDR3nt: TGCAGTGCTAGTTTCCAGACCGCCCAGCATTTT
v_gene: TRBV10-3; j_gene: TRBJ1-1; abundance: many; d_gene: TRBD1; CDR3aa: CAISEGQGFTEAFF; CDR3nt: TGTGCCATCAGTGAAGGACAGGGCTTCACTGAAGCTTTCTTT
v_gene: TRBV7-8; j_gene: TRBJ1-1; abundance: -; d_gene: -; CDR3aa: CASSPLSGGNEAFF; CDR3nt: TGTGCCAGCAGCCCGTTATCTGGGGGTAATGAAGCTTTCTTT
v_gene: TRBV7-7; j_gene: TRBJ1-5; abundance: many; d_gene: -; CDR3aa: CASSKDRDQPQHF; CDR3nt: TGTGCTAGCAGCAAGGACAGAGATCAGCCCCAGCATTTT
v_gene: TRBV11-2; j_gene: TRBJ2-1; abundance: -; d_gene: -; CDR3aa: CASSPSWVRNEQFF; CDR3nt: TGTGCCAGCAGCCCCTCGTGGGTCAGAAATGAGCAGTTCTTC
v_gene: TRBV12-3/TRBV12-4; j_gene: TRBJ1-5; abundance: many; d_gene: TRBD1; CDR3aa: CASSSGTGSVMPQHF; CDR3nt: TGTGCCAGCAGTTCCGGGACAGGGTCCGTTATGCCCCAGCATTTT
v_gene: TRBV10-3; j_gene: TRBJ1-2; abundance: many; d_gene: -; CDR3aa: CAISESTGNYGYTF; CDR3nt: TGTGCCATCAGTGAGTCGACGGGGAACTATGGCTACACCTTC
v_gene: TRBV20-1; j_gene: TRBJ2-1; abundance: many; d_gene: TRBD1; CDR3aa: CSARNPTGRNEQFF; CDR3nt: TGCAGTGCTAGGAACCCGACAGGGAGAAATGAGCAGTTCTTC
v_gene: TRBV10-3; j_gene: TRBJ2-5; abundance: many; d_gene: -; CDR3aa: CAPATTGARSRRRQTQYF; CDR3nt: TGTGCCCCTGCGACAACGGGGGCCCGCTCTAGGCGTCGGCAGACCCAGTACTTC
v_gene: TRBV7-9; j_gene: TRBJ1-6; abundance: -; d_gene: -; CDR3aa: CASSVDKGISPLHF; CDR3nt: TGTGCCAGCAGCGTAGATAAAGGGATTTCACCCCTCCACTTT
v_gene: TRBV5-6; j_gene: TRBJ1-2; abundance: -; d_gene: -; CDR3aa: CASSPGAGDYGYAF; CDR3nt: TGTGCCAGCAGCCCAGGGGCAGGGGACTATGGCTACGCCTTC
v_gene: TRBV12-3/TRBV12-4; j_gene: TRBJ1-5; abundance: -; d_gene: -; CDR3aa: CASSFSRAGQPQHF; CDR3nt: TGTGCCAGCAGTTTTTCCAGGGCCGGTCAGCCCCAGCATTTT
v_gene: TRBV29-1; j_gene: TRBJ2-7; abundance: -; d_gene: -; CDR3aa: CSVDKQGGYGQYF; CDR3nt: TGCAGCGTTGATAAGCAGGGGGGGTACGGGCAGTACTTC
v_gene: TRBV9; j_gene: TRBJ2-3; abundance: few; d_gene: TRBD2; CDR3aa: CASSAMGLATDTQYF; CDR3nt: TGTGCCAGCAGCGCCATGGGACTAGCGACAGATACGCAGTATTTT
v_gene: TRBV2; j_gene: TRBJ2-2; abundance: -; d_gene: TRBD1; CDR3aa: CASSRDRASGELFF; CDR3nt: TGTGCCAGCAGCCGGGACAGGGCCTCCGGGGAGCTGTTTTTT
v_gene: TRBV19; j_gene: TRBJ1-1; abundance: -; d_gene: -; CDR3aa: CASSSSGATVEAFF; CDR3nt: TGTGCCAGTAGCTCTTCAGGGGCGACGGTGGAAGCTTTCTTT
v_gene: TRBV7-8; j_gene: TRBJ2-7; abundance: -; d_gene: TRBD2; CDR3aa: CASGLLAGGLYEQYF; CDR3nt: TGTGCCAGCGGCCTGCTAGCGGGGGGGCTTTACGAGCAGTACTTC
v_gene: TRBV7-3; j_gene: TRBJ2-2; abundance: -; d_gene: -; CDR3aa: CASTGANTGELFF; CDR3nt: TGTGCCAGCACGGGAGCGAACACCGGGGAGCTGTTTTTT
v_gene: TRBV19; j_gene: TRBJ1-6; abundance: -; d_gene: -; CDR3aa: CASSMARHKSSYNSPLHF; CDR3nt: TGTGCCAGTAGTATGGCCAGACACAAGAGCTCCTATAATTCACCCCTCCACTTT
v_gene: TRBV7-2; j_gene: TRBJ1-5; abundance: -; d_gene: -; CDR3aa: CASTQDRDRQPQHF; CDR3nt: TGTGCCAGCACACAGGACAGAGACAGACAGCCCCAGCATTTT
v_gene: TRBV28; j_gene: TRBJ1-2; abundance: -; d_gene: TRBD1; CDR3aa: CASSQTGEHYGYTF; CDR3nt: TGTGCCAGCAGCCAAACAGGGGAGCACTATGGCTACACCTTC
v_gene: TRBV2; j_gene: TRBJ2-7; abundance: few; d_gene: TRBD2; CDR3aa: CASSQELAGAGEQYF; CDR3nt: TGTGCCAGCAGCCAAGAACTAGCGGGGGCGGGGGAGCAGTACTTC
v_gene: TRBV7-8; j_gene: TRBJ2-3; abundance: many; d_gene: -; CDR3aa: CASSLTANTQYF; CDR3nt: TGTGCCAGCAGTCTCACCGCGAATACGCAGTATTTT
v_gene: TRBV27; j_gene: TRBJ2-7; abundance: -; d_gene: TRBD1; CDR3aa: CASSRTGAIYEQYF; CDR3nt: TGTGCCAGCAGCCGGACAGGGGCCATATACGAGCAGTACTTC
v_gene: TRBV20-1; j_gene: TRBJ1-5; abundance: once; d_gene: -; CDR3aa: CSAIAPWAGKDRPQHF; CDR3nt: TGCAGTGCCATAGCCCCTTGGGCCGGAAAAGACCGGCCCCAGCATTTT
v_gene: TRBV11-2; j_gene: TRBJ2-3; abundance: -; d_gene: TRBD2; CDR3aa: CASSLDGTNSVTQYF; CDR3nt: TGTGCCAGCAGCTTAGATGGGACTAATTCCGTCACGCAGTATTTT